This T cell receptor beta chain derives from a study of cytomegalovirus exposure and HLA in healthy donors. PCR used 60 Vbeta primers and 13 Jbeta primers. Using immunoSEQ multiplex PCR, the repertoire was profiled, and TCRdb retains in-frame clones only, with some absent. This repertoire shows under 200,000 clones, 87% found once; its top ten account for around 0.99%. The CDR3 has 13 amino acids. Germline loops: CDR1 SGHTA, CDR2 FQGTGA. Trimming stripped 3 bases from V and 1 base from J, with 7 bases between. The receptor comes from a boy between 2 and 10 years old in good health and CMV-seronegative. V usage is TRBV7-3 and J usage is TRBJ2-7; D uncertain. Material for sequencing was PBMCs. The CDR3 region is CASSLAASYEQYF. CDR3 bases: TGTGCCAGCAGCTTGGCTGCTTCCTACGAGCAGTACTTC.